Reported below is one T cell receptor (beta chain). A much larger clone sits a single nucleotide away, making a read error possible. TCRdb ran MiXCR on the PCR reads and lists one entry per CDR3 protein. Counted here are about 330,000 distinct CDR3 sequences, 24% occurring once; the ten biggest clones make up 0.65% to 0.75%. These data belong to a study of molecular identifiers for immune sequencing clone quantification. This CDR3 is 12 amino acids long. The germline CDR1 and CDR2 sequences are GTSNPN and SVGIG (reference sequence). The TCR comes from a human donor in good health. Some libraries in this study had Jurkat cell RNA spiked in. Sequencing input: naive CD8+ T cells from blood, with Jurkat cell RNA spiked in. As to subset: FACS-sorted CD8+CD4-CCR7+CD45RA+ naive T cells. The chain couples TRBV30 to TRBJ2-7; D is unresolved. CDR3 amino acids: CVWSEVNYEQYF. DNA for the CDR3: TGTGTCTGGAGTGAAGTGAACTACGAGCAGTACTTC.